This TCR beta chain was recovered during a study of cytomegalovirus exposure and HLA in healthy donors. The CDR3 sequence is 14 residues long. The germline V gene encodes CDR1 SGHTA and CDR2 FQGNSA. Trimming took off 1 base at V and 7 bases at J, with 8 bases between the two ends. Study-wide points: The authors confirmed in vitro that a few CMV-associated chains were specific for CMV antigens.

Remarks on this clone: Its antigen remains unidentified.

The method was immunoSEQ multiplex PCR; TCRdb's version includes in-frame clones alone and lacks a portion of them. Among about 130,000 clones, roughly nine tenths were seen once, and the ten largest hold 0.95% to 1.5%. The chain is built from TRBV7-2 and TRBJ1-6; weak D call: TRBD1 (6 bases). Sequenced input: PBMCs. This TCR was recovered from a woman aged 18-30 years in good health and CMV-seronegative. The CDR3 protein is CASSLDRGNSPLHF. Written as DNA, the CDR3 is TGTGCCAGCAGCTTAGATAGGGGGAATTCACCCCTCCACTTT.